These 3 T cell receptor beta chains originate from one sample sequenced in a study of shared clonotypes between healthy human individuals. Positively selected for CCR7, the CD45RO-negative cells used as naive CD8 cells excluded terminally differentiated effector memory CD45RA+ cells. The repertoire was sequenced with immunoSEQ multiplex PCR; TCRdb's copy has only in-frame clones and lacks some. Of about 1,900,000 clones listed, less than 95% are singletons. Sequencing used naive CD8+ T cells sorted from blood. The receptors originated from a man younger than 35 in good health.

This chain joins TRBV11-2 and TRBJ2-7; D is possibly TRBD1 (6 bases). The V gene's germline CDR1 is SGHAT and CDR2 FQNNGV. The CDR3 length is 13 residues. V lost 4 bases and J lost 2, with 9 bases in between. The CDR3 sequence is CASSSGTTYEQYF. CDR3 sequence (DNA): TGTGCCAGCAGCTCCGGGACAACCTACGAGCAGTACTTC.

The chain employs TRBV5-4 and TRBJ2-5; D possibly corresponds to TRBD1 (6 bases). The CDR3 has 13 amino acids. CDR1 and CDR2 from the germline V gene are SGHNT and YYREEE (reference sequence). Trimming took off 2 bases at V and 5 bases at J, with 10 bases between the two ends. CDR3 sequence: CASSFYRVETQYF. The DNA of the CDR3 is TGTGCCAGCAGCTTTTACAGGGTTGAGACCCAGTACTTC.

Remarks on this clone: This may arise from a read error, as a much more abundant clone is one base away. This same CDR3 is encoded by further DNA sequences in the sample. This chain connects TRBV5-6 to TRBJ2-2; D remains unclear. Germline CDR1 and CDR2: SGHDT and YYEEEE. Between the trimmed V and J ends, which lost 4 bases and 2 bases, there was a span of 3 bases. The length of the CDR3 is 12 residues. The CDR3 sequence is CASSVNTGELFF. The CDR3, as DNA: TGTGCCAGCAGCGTTAACACCGGGGAGCTGTTTTTT.